The sequence of this T cell receptor (beta chain) was determined in a study of blood T cell repertoires in COVID-19. Sequencing used immunoSEQ multiplex PCR; TCRdb keeps in-frame clones, though not all of them. The sample has 300,000 to 450,000 clones; over 65% are singletons. The CDR3 runs 13 residues. Germline assignment: CDR1 MDHEN and CDR2 SYDVKM. Trimming pared 3 bases from V and 2 bases from J, leaving 8 bases between. The chain uses TRBV28 and TRBJ2-7, with D perhaps matching TRBD2 (5 bases). Sequenced material: peripheral blood. The clonotype comes from a human donor with acute or convalescent COVID-19. The donor label of this sample is uncertain. The CDR3 sequence: CASSLSGTYEQYF. The DNA for the CDR3 is TGTGCCAGCAGTTTGTCGGGGACCTACGAGCAGTACTTC.